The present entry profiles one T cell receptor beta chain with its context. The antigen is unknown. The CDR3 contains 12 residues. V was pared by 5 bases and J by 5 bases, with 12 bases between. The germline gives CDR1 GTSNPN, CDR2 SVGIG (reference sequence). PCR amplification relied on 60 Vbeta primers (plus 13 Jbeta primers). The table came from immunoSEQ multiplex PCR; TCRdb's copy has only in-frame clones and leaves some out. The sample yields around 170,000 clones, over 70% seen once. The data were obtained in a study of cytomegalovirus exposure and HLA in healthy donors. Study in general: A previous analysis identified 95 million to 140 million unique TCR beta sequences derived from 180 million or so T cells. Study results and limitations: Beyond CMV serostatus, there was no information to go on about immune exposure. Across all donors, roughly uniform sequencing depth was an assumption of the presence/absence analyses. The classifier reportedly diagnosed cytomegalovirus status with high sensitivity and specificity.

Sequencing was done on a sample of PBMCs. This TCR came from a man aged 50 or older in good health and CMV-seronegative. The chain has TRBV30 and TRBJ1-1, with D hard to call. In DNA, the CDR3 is TGTGCCTGGTGGAAAGGGAGGACTGAAGCTTTCTTT. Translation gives CAWWKGRTEAFF.